One sample yielded the 10 T cell receptor beta chains listed below, sequenced in a study of T cell responses to AZD1222 COVID-19 vaccine listed by TCRdb under 2021. The label giving this sample's time point can be read as: baseline before first vaccination. The library was prepared using the immunoSEQ multiplex PCR assay. The source is immuneACCESS, and TCRdb retained only in-frame sequences with V and J called. Part of the clones is not carried over; for the studies checked, unresolved V genes explain less than half of this, and the remainder is unexplained. This sample gives around 70,000 clones in total; 75% to 90% of them show up just once. About 2.4% of the sample is held by the ten biggest clonotypes. Specimen: peripheral blood, collected on day 0 of AZD1222 vaccination. The receptors were sampled from an adult in good health.

The chain uses TRBV11-2 and TRBJ1-6; TRBD1 aligns across 7 bases. V trimming: 6 bases; J trimming: 6 bases; junction bases outside the gene matches: 8. Germline values: CDR1 SGHAT, CDR2 FQNNGV. CDR3 length equals 15 residues. The CDR3 DNA is TGTGCCAGCAGGAGACCGGGACAGCGTAATTCACCCCTCCACTTT. Amino acid sequence: CASRRPGQRNSPLHF.

V and J are TRBV5-1 and TRBJ2-1, with 10 bases aligning to TRBD1. Germline assignment: CDR1 SGHRS and CDR2 YFSETQ. The CDR3 spans 17 residues. Trimming took 4 bases from V and 2 from J; bases not matched to a gene: 9. The CDR3 DNA follows: TGCGCCAGCAGCCCAACGGGACAGGGGATCACCTACAATGAGCAGTTCTTC. Encoded protein: CASSPTGQGITYNEQFF.

The gene calls are TRBV28 and TRBJ2-5; 7 bases are a match to TRBD1. V trimming: 4 bases; J trimming: 5 bases; junction bases outside the gene matches: 7. Germline V gene lookup returns CDR1 MDHEN and CDR2 SYDVKM. The CDR3 has 14 residues. CDR3 sequence: CASSSLDREETQYF. The CDR3 nucleotides read TGTGCCAGCAGTTCGCTCGACAGGGAGGAGACCCAGTACTTC.

The V gene is TRBV24-1, the J gene TRBJ2-1; D ambiguous. The CDR3 loop spans 13 amino acids. V was clipped by 0 bases and J by 5 bases, with 4 bases between them. Germline CDR1 and CDR2: KGHDR and SFDVKD. CDR3 nucleotides: TGTGCCACCAGTGATTTGGGGAACAATGAGCAGTTCTTC. This gives the protein CATSDLGNNEQFF.

V is TRBV20-1 and J is TRBJ2-2; 9 nucleotides line up with TRBD2. Germline CDR1 DFQATT, CDR2 SNEGSKA (reference sequence). V lost 3 bases and J lost 2; bases outside the gene matches: 4. This CDR3 is 15 amino acids long. The CDR3 region is CSASPLAGNTGELFF. Written as DNA, the CDR3 is TGCAGTGCTAGTCCACTAGCGGGTAACACCGGGGAGCTGTTTTTT.

The rearrangement links TRBV6-2 or TRBV6-3 to TRBJ1-2; D unclear. Germline assignment: CDR1 MNHEY and CDR2 SVGEGT. The CDR3 runs to 13 residues. V lost 6 bases and J 7 bases, leaving 15 bases between the germline ends. The CDR3 is CASSDIVAGGYTF. CDR3 DNA: TGTGCCAGCAGCGACATAGTGGCTGGTGGCTACACCTTC.

This clone was detected only once. The rearrangement links TRBV7-2 to TRBJ2-1; D gene unclear. V lost 2 bases to trimming and J lost 9 bases, with 8 bases between them. CDR3 length: 12 amino acids. CDR1 and CDR2 from the germline V gene are SGHTA and FQGNSA. CDR3 residues: CASSLSFGEQFF. The CDR3 nucleotides are TGTGCCAGCAGCTTAAGTTTCGGTGAGCAGTTCTTC.

The chain joins TRBV27 to TRBJ2-7, with D uncertain. The CDR3 runs 13 residues. Germline V gene sequence: CDR1 MNHEY, CDR2 SMNVEV (reference sequence). V lost 5 bases, J lost 6 bases, and 14 bases lay in between. In nucleotides, the CDR3 is TGTGCCAGCAGTGCAGGTTACCTCTCCGAGCAGTACTTC. This sequence encodes CASSAGYLSEQYF.

The V and J genes are TRBV7-2 and TRBJ2-3, with 8 bases aligning to TRBD1. CDR1 is SGHTA, CDR2 FQGNSA, per germline. The CDR3 is 14 residues long. The ends lost 7 bases at V and 3 bases at J; junction bases unmatched: 6. CDR3 DNA: TGTGCCAGCAACCCGGGACAGGAGACAGATACGCAGTATTTT. As protein: CASNPGQETDTQYF.

This chain joins TRBV7-9 and TRBJ2-7, with D perhaps TRBD1 (6 bases). This CDR3 region has 13 residues. Between the trimmed V and J ends, which lost 11 bases and 0 bases, there was a span of 14 bases. Germline CDR1 and CDR2: SEHNR and FQNEAQ (reference sequence). CDR3 sequence: CAAVEDSSYEQYF. As DNA, the CDR3 is TGTGCCGCCGTCGAGGACAGCTCCTACGAGCAGTACTTC.